This T cell receptor (beta chain) was found in a study of blood T cell repertoires in COVID-19. Turning to the study itself: The study drew acute and convalescent COVID-19 samples from the United States, Italy and Spain. Sources were T cells, B-cell-depleted T cells, or PBMCs; the material itself was cDNA or gDNA.

Enrollment of patients from Seattle took place during active infection, with longitudinal follow-up. As originally analysed: Reference gene primer amplification in the assay estimated nucleated cell counts. Measured with immunoSEQ multiplex PCR; TCRdb has only the in-frame clones, and not every one. Clonal size and the V and J genes are those of that table, whereas D and trimming came from the DNA. Of roughly 150,000 clones in the sample, approximately 85% are singletons; the top ten hold about 6.9%. V was pared by 0 bases and J by 2 bases, with 7 bases between. Germline V lookup: CDR1 LGHNA, CDR2 YNFKEQ. This CDR3 is 15 amino acids long.

Material: peripheral blood. The TCR comes from a man aged 80 or over with COVID-19, enrolled during active disease. The chain combines TRBV4-2 with TRBJ1-4; D is unresolved. Here the CDR3 DNA reads TGTGCCAGCAGCCAAGAGTTGACTACTAATGAAAAACTGTTTTTT. Amino acid sequence: CASSQELTTNEKLFF.